A selection of T cell receptor beta chains follows, all from one sample in a study of shared clonotypes between healthy human individuals. TCRdb's copy holds only in-frame clones and misses some; the assay was immunoSEQ multiplex PCR. The repertoire holds roughly 2,000,000 clones, with approximately 95% as singletons. The material sequenced was naive CD8+ T cells sorted from blood. The receptor set was obtained from a man aged 18 to 30 in good health. The CDR3 runs from the conserved cysteine through the conserved F or W. Each record gives: D gene, V gene, clone size, J gene, CDR3 protein, CDR3 DNA. A D gene is named only where the DNA matches it firmly. Clone size appears in some rows only: once, few, many, or a class for an expanded clone.

D: .; V: TRBV11-3; size: .; J: TRBJ2-2; CDR3: CASSLETLGGAHTGELFF; DNA: TGTGCCAGCAGCTTAGAAACCCTAGGGGGGGCCCACACCGGGGAGCTGTTTTTT
D: TRBD1; V: TRBV5-5; size: .; J: TRBJ2-7; CDR3: CASSLGTGPYEQYF; DNA: TGTGCCAGCAGCCTGGGGACAGGACCCTACGAGCAGTACTTC
D: .; V: TRBV4-1; size: .; J: TRBJ2-1; CDR3: CASSQADNEQFF; DNA: TGCGCCAGCAGCCAGGCCGACAATGAGCAGTTCTTC
D: TRBD2; V: TRBV27; size: .; J: TRBJ2-4; CDR3: CASSLSLAGGPGQNIQYF; DNA: TGTGCCAGCAGTTTATCACTAGCGGGGGGTCCGGGGCAAAACATTCAGTACTTC
D: TRBD1; V: TRBV29-1; size: .; J: TRBJ2-7; CDR3: CSVEDSRGYEQYF; DNA: TGCAGCGTTGAAGACAGCAGGGGGTACGAGCAGTACTTC
D: TRBD2; V: TRBV27; size: once; J: TRBJ2-1; CDR3: CASSSLAGGIGEQFF; DNA: TGTGCCAGCAGTTCGTTAGCGGGGGGGATCGGTGAGCAGTTCTTC
D: TRBD1; V: TRBV7-9; size: .; J: TRBJ2-2; CDR3: CASSSRQGAGAGELFF; DNA: TGTGCCAGCAGCTCGCGCCAGGGGGCAGGGGCCGGGGAGCTGTTTTTT
D: .; V: TRBV2; size: .; J: TRBJ2-5; CDR3: CASSEGQYDQETQYF; DNA: TGTGCCAGCAGTGAGGGGCAGTACGACCAAGAGACCCAGTACTTC
D: .; V: TRBV6-1; size: .; J: TRBJ2-3; CDR3: CASRGWSTDTQYF; DNA: TGTGCCAGCAGGGGGTGGAGCACAGATACGCAGTATTTT
D: TRBD2; V: TRBV7-9; size: .; J: TRBJ2-1; CDR3: CASSSPAGGPGSYNEQFF; DNA: TGTGCCAGCAGCTCTCCAGCGGGAGGGCCAGGCTCCTACAATGAGCAGTTCTTC
D: .; V: TRBV15; size: .; J: TRBJ2-7; CDR3: CATSRGYLSEQYF; DNA: TGTGCCACCAGCAGAGGATACCTCTCCGAGCAGTACTTC
D: TRBD1; V: TRBV7-9; size: once; J: TRBJ1-2; CDR3: CASSLVRGNYGYTF; DNA: TGTGCCAGCAGCTTAGTCAGGGGGAACTATGGCTACACCTTC
D: .; V: TRBV2; size: once; J: TRBJ2-1; CDR3: CASSEYEQFF; DNA: TGTGCCAGCAGTGAGTATGAGCAGTTCTTC
D: TRBD1; V: TRBV27; size: .; J: TRBJ1-4; CDR3: CASSSTRTGANEKLFF; DNA: TGTGCCAGCAGTTCCACTCGGACAGGGGCAAATGAAAAACTGTTTTTT
D: .; V: TRBV6-1; size: .; J: TRBJ1-3; CDR3: CASIAPGNTIYF; DNA: TGTGCCAGCATCGCCCCTGGAAACACCATATATTTT
D: TRBD2; V: TRBV9; size: .; J: TRBJ2-7; CDR3: CASSVGTASGHSSYEQYF; DNA: TGTGCCAGCAGCGTAGGAACGGCTAGCGGGCACTCCTCCTACGAGCAGTACTTC
D: TRBD2; V: TRBV9; size: once; J: TRBJ2-4; CDR3: CASSAGTSGANIQYF; DNA: TGTGCCAGCAGCGCCGGGACTAGCGGAGCAAACATTCAGTACTTC
D: .; V: TRBV30; size: once; J: TRBJ2-6; CDR3: CAWSVGGANVLTF; DNA: TGTGCCTGGAGTGTAGGGGGGGCCAACGTCCTGACTTTC
D: .; V: TRBV11-2; size: once; J: TRBJ2-7; CDR3: CASSPDTEQYF; DNA: TGTGCCAGCAGCCCCGACACCGAGCAGTACTTC
D: TRBD1; V: TRBV6-1; size: once; J: TRBJ2-2; CDR3: CASSTDRAMGGELFF; DNA: TGTGCCAGCAGTACGGACAGGGCCATGGGCGGGGAGCTGTTTTTT
D: TRBD1; V: TRBV6-5; size: .; J: TRBJ1-1; CDR3: CASSYSGQGETEAFF; DNA: TGTGCCAGCAGTTACTCTGGGCAGGGGGAGACTGAAGCTTTCTTT
D: TRBD1; V: TRBV7-9; size: few; J: TRBJ1-6; CDR3: CASSSTTGGDPPVLHF; DNA: TGTGCCAGCAGCTCTACGACAGGGGGCGACCCACCGGTGCTCCACTTT
D: .; V: TRBV30; size: .; J: TRBJ1-1; CDR3: CAWSGIGPREAFF; DNA: TGTGCCTGGAGTGGTATCGGGCCAAGGGAAGCTTTCTTT
D: .; V: TRBV7-9; size: .; J: TRBJ1-2; CDR3: CASSLNSMGYGYTF; DNA: TGTGCCAGCAGCTTAAACAGCATGGGCTATGGCTACACCTTC
D: TRBD1; V: TRBV7-8; size: .; J: TRBJ2-7; CDR3: CASSSIDRTGEYEQYF; DNA: TGTGCCAGCAGCTCTATAGATAGGACAGGGGAGTACGAGCAGTACTTC
D: .; V: TRBV18; size: .; J: TRBJ2-3; CDR3: CASSNVDTQYF; DNA: TGTGCCAGCTCAAACGTAGATACGCAGTATTTT
D: .; V: TRBV14; size: .; J: TRBJ2-7; CDR3: CASSPYSGAYEQYF; DNA: TGTGCCAGCAGCCCTTATTCCGGGGCCTACGAGCAGTACTTC
D: .; V: TRBV4-1; size: .; J: TRBJ2-5; CDR3: CASSSKPGHLIFVEETQYF; DNA: TGCGCCAGCAGTTCCAAGCCGGGACACCTTATATTCGTAGAAGAGACCCAGTACTTC
D: .; V: TRBV6-5; size: .; J: TRBJ2-1; CDR3: CASSIDGNEQFF; DNA: TGTGCCAGCAGCATCGACGGGAATGAGCAGTTCTTC
D: TRBD1; V: TRBV30; size: .; J: TRBJ1-5; CDR3: CAWRTGESNQPQHF; DNA: TGTGCCTGGAGAACAGGGGAAAGCAATCAGCCCCAGCATTTT
D: .; V: TRBV4-3; size: .; J: TRBJ1-1; CDR3: CASSQEVYREGDTEAFF; DNA: TGCGCCAGCAGCCAAGAAGTTTACAGGGAAGGAGACACTGAAGCTTTCTTT
D: .; V: TRBV19; size: .; J: TRBJ2-7; CDR3: CASSYDGSYEQYF; DNA: TGTGCCAGTAGTTATGACGGAAGCTACGAGCAGTACTTC
D: .; V: TRBV4-1; size: .; J: TRBJ2-7; CDR3: CASSLIGVPEQYF; DNA: TGCGCCAGCAGCCTGATCGGGGTCCCCGAGCAGTACTTC
D: .; V: TRBV2; size: .; J: TRBJ2-7; CDR3: CASSFGPGYEQYF; DNA: TGTGCCAGCAGTTTTGGGCCCGGGTACGAGCAGTACTTC
D: .; V: TRBV9; size: .; J: TRBJ1-5; CDR3: CASSPEGYSNQPQHF; DNA: TGTGCCAGCAGCCCGGAGGGTTATAGCAATCAGCCCCAGCATTTT
D: .; V: TRBV11-2; size: .; J: TRBJ2-7; CDR3: CASRPPGSYEQYF; DNA: TGTGCCAGCAGACCTCCGGGGTCCTACGAGCAGTACTTC
D: .; V: TRBV19; size: .; J: TRBJ2-7; CDR3: CASSEGLAGYEQYF; DNA: TGTGCCAGTAGTGAGGGGCTAGCTGGTTACGAGCAGTACTTC